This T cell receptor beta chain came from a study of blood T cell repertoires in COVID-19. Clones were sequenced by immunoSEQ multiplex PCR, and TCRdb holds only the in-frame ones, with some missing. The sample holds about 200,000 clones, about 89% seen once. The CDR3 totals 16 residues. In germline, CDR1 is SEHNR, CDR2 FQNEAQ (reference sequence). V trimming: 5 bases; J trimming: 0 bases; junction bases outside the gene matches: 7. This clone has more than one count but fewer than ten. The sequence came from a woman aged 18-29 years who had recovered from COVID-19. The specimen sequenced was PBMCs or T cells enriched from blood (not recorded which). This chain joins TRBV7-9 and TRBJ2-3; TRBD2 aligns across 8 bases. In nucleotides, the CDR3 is TGTGCCAGCAGCCCACAAGCGGGGGAGAGCACAGATACGCAGTATTTT. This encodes CASSPQAGESTDTQYF. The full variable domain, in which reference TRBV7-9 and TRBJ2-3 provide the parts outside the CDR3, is DTGVSQNPRHKITKRGQNVTFRCDPISEHNRLYWYRQTLGQGPEFLTYFQNEAQLEKSRLLSDRFSAERPKGSFSTLEIQRTEQGDSAMYLCASSPQAGESTDTQYFGPGTRLTVL.